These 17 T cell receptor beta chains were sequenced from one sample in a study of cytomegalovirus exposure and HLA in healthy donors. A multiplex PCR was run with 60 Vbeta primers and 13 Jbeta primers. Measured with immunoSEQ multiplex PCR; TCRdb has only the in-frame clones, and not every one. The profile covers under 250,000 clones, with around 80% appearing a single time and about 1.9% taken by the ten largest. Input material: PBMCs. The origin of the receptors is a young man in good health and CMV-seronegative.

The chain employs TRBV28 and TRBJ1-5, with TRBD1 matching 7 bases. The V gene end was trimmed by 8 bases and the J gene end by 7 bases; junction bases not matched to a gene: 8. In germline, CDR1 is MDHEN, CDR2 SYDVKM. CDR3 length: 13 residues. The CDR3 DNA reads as TGTGCCAGCGCTACAGGGGCACGCCAGCCCCAGCATTTT. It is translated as CASATGARQPQHF.

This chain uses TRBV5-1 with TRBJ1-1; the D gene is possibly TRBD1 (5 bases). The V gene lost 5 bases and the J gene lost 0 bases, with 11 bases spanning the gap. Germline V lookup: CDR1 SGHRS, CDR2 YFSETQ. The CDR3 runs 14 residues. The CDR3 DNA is TGCGCCAGCAGGCAGACAGCCATGAACACTGAAGCTTTCTTT. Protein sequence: CASRQTAMNTEAFF.

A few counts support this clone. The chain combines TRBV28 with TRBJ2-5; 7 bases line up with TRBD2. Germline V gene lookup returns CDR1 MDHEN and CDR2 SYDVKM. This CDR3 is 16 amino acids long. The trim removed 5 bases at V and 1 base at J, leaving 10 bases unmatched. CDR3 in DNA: TGTGCCAGCAGTACCCCGGGGAGGGGTCGCCAAGAGACCCAGTACTTC. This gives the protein CASSTPGRGRQETQYF.

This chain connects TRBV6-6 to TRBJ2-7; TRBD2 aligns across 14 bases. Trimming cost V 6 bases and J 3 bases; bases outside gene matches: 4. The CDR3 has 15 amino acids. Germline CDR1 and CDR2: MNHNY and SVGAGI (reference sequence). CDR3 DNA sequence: TGTGCCAGCAGCCCTGGGACTAGCGGGAGCTACGAGCAGTACTTC. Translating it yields CASSPGTSGSYEQYF.

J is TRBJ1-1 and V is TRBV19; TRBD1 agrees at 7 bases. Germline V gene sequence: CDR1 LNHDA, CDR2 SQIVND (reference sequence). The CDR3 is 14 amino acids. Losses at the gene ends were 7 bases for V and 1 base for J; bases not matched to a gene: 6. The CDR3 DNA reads TGTGCCAGTACAAAGACAGGGCAGAACACTGAAGCTTTCTTT. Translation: CASTKTGQNTEAFF.

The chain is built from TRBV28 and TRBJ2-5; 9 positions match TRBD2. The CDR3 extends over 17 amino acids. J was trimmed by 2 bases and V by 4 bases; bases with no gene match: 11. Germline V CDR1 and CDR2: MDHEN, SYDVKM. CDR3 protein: CASSSRSQREVQETQYF. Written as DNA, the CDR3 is TGTGCCAGCAGTTCCCGCTCCCAGCGGGAGGTACAAGAGACCCAGTACTTC.

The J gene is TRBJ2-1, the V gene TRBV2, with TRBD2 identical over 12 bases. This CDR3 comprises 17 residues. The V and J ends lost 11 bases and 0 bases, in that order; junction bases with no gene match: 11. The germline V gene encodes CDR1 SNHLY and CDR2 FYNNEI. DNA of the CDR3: TGTGCCGCCCGACTAGCGGGAGTGGGTAGCTCCTACAATGAGCAGTTCTTC. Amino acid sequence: CAARLAGVGSSYNEQFF.

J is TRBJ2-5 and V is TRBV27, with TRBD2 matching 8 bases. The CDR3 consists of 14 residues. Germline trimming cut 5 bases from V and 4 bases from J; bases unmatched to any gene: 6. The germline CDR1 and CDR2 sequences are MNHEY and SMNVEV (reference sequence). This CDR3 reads CASSIGLAAETQYF. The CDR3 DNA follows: TGTGCCAGCAGTATCGGACTAGCTGCAGAGACCCAGTACTTC.

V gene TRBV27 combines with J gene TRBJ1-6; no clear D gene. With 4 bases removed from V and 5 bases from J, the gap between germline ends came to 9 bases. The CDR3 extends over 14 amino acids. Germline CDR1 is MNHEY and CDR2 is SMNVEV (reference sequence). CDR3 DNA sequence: TGTGCCAGCAGTTCTCAGACAAATAATTCACCCCTCCACTTT. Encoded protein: CASSSQTNNSPLHF.

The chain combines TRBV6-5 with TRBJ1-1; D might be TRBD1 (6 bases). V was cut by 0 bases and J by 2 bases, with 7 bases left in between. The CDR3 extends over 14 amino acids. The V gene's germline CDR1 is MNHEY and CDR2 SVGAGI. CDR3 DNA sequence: TGTGCCAGCAGTTACTCTGGGACAAACACTGAAGCTTTCTTT. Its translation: CASSYSGTNTEAFF.

The CDR3 sequence is CASSLAFGDGYTF. CDR3 bases: TGCGCCAGCAGCTTGGCCTTCGGGGATGGCTACACCTTC. The chain employs TRBV5-1 and TRBJ1-2; no reliable D call. Germline V CDR1 and CDR2: SGHRS, YFSETQ. Trimming took 0 bases from V and 6 from J, leaving 9 bases between them. CDR3 length: 13 residues.

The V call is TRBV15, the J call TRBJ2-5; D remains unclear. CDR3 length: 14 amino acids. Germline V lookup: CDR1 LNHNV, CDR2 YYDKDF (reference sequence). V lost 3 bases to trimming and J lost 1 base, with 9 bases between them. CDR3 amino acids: CATSRPWPQETQYF. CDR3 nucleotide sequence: TGTGCCACCAGCAGGCCATGGCCCCAAGAGACCCAGTACTTC. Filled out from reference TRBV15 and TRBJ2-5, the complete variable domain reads DAMVIQNPRYQVTQFGKPVTLSCSQTLNHNVMYWYQQKSSQAPKLLFHYYDKDFNNEADTPDNFQSRRPNTSFCFLDIRSPGLGDTAMYLCATSRPWPQETQYFGPGTRLLVL.

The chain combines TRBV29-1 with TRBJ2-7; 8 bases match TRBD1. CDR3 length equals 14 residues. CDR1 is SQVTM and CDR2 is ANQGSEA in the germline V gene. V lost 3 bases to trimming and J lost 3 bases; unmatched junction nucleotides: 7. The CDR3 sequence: CSVEGWGQDYEQYF. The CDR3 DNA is TGCAGCGTTGAGGGGTGGGGACAGGACTACGAGCAGTACTTC.

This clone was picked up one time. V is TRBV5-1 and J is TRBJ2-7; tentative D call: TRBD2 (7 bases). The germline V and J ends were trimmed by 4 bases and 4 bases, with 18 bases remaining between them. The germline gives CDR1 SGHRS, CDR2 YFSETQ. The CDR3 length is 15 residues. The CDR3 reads CASSIQPGGGYEQYF. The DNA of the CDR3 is TGCGCCAGCAGCATTCAGCCGGGGGGCGGTTACGAGCAGTACTTC.

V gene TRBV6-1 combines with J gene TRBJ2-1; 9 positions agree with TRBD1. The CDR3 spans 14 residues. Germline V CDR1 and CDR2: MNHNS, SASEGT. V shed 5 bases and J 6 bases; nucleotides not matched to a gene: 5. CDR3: CASSNRQGGNEQFF. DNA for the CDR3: TGTGCCAGCAGTAACCGACAGGGGGGCAATGAGCAGTTCTTC.

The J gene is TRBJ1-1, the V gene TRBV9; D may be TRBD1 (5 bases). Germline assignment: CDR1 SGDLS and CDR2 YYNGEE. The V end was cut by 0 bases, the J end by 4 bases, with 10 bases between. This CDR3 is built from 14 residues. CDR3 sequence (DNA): TGTGCCAGCAGCGTAGGGGCCCAGGGCACTGAAGCTTTCTTT. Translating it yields CASSVGAQGTEAFF.

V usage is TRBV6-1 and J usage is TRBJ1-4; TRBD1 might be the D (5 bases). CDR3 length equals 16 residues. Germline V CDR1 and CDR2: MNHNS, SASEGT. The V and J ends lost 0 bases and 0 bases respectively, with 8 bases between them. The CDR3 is CASSEAMTATNEKLFF. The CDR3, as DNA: TGTGCCAGCAGTGAAGCTATGACAGCAACTAATGAAAAACTGTTTTTT.